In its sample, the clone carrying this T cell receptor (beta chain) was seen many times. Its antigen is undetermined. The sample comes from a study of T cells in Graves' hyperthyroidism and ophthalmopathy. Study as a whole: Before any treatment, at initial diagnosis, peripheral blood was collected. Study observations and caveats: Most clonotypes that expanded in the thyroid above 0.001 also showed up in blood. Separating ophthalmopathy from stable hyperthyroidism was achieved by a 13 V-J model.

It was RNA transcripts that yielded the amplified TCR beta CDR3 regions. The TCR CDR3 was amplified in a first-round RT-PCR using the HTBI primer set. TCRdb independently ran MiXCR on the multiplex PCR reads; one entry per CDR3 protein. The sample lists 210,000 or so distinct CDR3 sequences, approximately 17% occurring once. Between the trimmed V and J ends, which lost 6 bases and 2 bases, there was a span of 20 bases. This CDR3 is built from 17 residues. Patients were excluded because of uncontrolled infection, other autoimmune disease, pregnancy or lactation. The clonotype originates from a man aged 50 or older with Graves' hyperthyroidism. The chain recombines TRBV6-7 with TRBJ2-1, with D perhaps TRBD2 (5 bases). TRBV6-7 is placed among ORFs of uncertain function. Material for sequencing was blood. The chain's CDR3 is CASRQLHLAPTYNEQFF. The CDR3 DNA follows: TGTGCCAGCAGGCAACTCCACCTAGCCCCCACCTACAATGAGCAGTTCTTC.